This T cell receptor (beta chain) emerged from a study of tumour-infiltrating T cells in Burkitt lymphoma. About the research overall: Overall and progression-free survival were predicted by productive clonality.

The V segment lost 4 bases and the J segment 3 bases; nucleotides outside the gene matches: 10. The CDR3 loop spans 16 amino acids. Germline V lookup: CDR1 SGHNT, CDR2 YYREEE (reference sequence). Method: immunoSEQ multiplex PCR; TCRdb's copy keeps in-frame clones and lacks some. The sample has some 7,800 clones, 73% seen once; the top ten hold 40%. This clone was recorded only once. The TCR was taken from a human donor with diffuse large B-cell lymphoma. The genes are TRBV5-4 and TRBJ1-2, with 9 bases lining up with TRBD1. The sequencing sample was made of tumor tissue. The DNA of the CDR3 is TGTGCCAGCAGCCCGAGCCGACAGGGGGTGGACTATGGCTACACCTTC. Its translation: CASSPSRQGVDYGYTF.